Below, one T cell receptor (beta chain) is given with its context. Per germline, CDR1 SGHRS and CDR2 YFSETQ. The CDR3 has 13 residues. V dropped 2 bases and J dropped 6 bases, with 11 bases sitting between them. The data belong to a study of blood T cell repertoires in COVID-19. At the level of the study: Acute-phase and convalescent COVID-19 samples originated in the United States, Italy and Spain. From T cells, B-cell-depleted T cells, or PBMCs came the material, which was cDNA or gDNA.

Original processing notes: Scientists estimated how many nucleated cells there were by amplifying reference gene primers. Using immunoSEQ multiplex PCR, the repertoire was profiled, and TCRdb retains in-frame clones only, with some absent. The D gene and trimming were derived from the DNA, and the V and J assignments and clone size from that table. The sample records 20,000 to 25,000 clones, about nine tenths being singletons. This receptor was identified in a middle-aged man with active COVID-19. The chain links TRBV5-1 to TRBJ1-1; maybe TRBD1 (5 bases). Sequenced sample: peripheral blood. The CDR3 sequence: CASSLVETAEAFF. The DNA of the CDR3 is TGCGCCAGCAGCTTAGTCGAGACAGCTGAAGCTTTCTTT.